The clone carrying this T cell receptor (beta chain) was seen only a few times. Its antigen is currently unknown. This sample is drawn from a study of T cell repertoires in cytomegalovirus infection. The CDR3 length is 14 residues. Germline V gene sequence: CDR1 SQVTM, CDR2 ANQGSEA. TCRdb passed the reads through MiXCR, listing each CDR3 protein once. This sample carries under 850,000 distinct CDR3 sequences, around 31% of them seen once, and the ten largest clones take roughly 20%. The V and J genes are TRBV29-1 and TRBJ2-3; 9 bases line up with TRBD2. The sample was cultured PBMCs, taken from culture after CMV antigen stimulation. The source is a human donor in good health (CMV status not recorded). Some clones in this sample may be carry-over from other donors' samples. The CDR3 loop is CTARLAASTDTQYF. The CDR3 DNA reads TGCACCGCCCGACTAGCGGCCAGCACAGATACGCAGTATTTT.